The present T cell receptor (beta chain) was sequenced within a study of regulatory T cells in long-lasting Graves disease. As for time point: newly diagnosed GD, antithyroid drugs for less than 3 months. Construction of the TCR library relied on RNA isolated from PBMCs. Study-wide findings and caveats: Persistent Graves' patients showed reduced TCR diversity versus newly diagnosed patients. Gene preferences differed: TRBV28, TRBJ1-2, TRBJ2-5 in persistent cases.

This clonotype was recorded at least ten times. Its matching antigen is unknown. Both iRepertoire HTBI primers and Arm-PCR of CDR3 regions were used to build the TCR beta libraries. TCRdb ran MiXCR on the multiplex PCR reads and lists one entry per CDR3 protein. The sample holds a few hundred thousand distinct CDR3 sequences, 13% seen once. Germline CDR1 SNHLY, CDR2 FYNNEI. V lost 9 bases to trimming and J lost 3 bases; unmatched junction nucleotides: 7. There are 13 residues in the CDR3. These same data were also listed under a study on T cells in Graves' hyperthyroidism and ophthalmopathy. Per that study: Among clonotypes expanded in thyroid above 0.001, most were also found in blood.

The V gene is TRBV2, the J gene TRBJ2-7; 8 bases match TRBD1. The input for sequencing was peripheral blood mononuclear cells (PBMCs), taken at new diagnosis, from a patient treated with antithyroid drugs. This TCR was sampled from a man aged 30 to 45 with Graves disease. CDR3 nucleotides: TGTGCCAGTAGTACCGGACAGGGCTACGAGCAGTACTTC. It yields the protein CASSTGQGYEQYF.